The source of this T cell receptor beta chain is a study of cytomegalovirus exposure and HLA in healthy donors. V shed 7 bases, J shed 5 bases, and the junction held 5 bases outside the gene matches. The germline V gene has CDR1 SNHLY and CDR2 FYNNEI. This CDR3 is 14 amino acids long. Vbeta (60) and Jbeta (13) primers were used in the PCR. TCRdb's table, derived via immunoSEQ multiplex PCR, lists solely in-frame clones and lacks some. The table lists roughly 82,000 clones, approximately 74% of them singletons. Sequences were obtained from PBMCs. This sequence originates from a woman between 45 and 65 years old in good health and CMV-seropositive. The V call is TRBV2, the J call TRBJ2-1; 10 nucleotides agree with TRBD2. The CDR3 DNA sequence: TGTGCCAGCAATCACCTAGCGGGGGACAATGAGCAGTTCTTC. Translating gives CASNHLAGDNEQFF.